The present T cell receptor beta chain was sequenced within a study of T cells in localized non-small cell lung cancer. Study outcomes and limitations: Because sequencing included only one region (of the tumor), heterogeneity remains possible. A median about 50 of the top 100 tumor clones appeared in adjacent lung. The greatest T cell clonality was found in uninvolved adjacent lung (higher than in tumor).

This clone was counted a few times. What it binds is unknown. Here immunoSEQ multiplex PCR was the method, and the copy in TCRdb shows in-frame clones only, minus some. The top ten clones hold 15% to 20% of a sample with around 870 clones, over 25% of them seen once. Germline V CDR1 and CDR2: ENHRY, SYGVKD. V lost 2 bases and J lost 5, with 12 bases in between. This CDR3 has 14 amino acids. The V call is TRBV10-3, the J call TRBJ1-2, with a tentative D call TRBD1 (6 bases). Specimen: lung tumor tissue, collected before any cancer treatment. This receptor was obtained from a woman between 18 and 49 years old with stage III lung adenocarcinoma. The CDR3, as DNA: TGTGCCATCAGTGAGGAAGGGGGTGGGTATGGCTACACCTTC. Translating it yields CAISEEGGGYGYTF.